This T cell receptor (beta chain) was documented in a study of blood T cell repertoires in COVID-19 (dated by TCRdb to 2020 to 2022). For the study in its entirety: Collaborator samples came from the United States, Italy and Spain and covered acute and convalescent phases of COVID-19. Samples came from the ongoing ImmuneRACE study (first 160 participants) plus 1,254 subjects from 6 global collaborators. The dataset comprised deeply sampled blood TCRbeta repertoires from subjects exposed to, actively infected with, or recovered from COVID-19. A de-identified subject ID, COVID-19 status, age in years and sex were almost always included in the sample metadata. The material from the prospective study consisted of cDNA or gDNA derived from T cells, B-cell-depleted T cells, or PBMCs. The repertoires were released in a freely available public database meant as a resource for research on the immune response to SARS-CoV-2. Where available, HLA class I and class II types were obtained from metadata supplied by the sample provider rather than from assay-based typing. Overall study outcomes, separate from this receptor: The quantity of clinical and demographic metadata differed by source and by participant and was supplied without curation.

TCRbeta CDR3 regions were amplified from genomic DNA by means of the immunoSEQ Assay, a bias-controlled multiplex PCR. On the authors' methods: Nucleated cell counts per sample were estimated from amplification of reference gene primers within the assay. Sequence reads were collapsed and filtered to measure the absolute abundance of every unique TCRbeta CDR3 rearrangement. For each sample, productive Simpson clonality was calculated as the square root of Simpson's diversity index over productive rearrangements. Drawn from immuneACCESS, this table holds only the in-frame rearrangements with V and J called that TCRdb kept. Clones are partly lost; checked studies trace under half to an unresolved V gene and leave the rest unexplained. The DNA gave D and trimming, while V, J and clone size come from that table. The sample includes more than 90,000 clones, with over 80% observed a single time. Of the sample, 0.8% to 1% is held by the ten largest clones.

The collaborating institutions used their own protocols to collect whole blood in K2EDTA tubes. For TCRbeta analysis, collaborator samples were shipped as frozen whole blood, as isolated PBMCs, or as DNA extracted from either sample type. From the cysteine through the phenylalanine, the CDR3 covers 13 amino acids. CDR3 DNA is the only sequence kept; it has 39 bases, read in frame from the first base. V loses 7 bases at its end and J loses 2 bases; junction bases beyond the gene matches: 3. CDR1 and CDR2, per the germline V gene, are SGHVS and FQNEAQ. This clone was counted only a few times. There is no known antigen for this receptor. No much larger clone is present one base from it, and per-base qualities are unavailable.

The receptor was isolated from a woman in her seventies with acute or convalescent COVID-19. The material sequenced was peripheral blood. The chain was built from TRBV7-8 and TRBJ2-7; 9 central bases correspond to TRBD2. CDR3 protein: CASKRGATYEQYF. In nucleotides, the sequence is TGTGCCAGCAAGCGGGGGGCGACCTACGAGCAGTACTTC.